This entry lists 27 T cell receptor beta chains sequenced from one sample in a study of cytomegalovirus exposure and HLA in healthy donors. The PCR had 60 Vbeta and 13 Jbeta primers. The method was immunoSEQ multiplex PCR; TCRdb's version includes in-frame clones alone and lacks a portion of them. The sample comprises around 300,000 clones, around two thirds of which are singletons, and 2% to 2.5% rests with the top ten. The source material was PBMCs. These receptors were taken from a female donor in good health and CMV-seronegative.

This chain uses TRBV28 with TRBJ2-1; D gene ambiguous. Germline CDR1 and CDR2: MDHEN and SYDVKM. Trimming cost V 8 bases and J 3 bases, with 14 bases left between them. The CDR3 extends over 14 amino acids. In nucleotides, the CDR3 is TGTGCCAGCTCTTATCCGGCGGTCTACAATGAGCAGTTCTTC. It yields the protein CASSYPAVYNEQFF.

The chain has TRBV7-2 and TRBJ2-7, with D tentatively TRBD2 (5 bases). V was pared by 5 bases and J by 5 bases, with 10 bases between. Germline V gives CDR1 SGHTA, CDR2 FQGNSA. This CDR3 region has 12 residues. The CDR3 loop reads CASSDMRDEQYF. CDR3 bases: TGTGCCAGCAGCGACATGCGGGACGAGCAGTACTTC.

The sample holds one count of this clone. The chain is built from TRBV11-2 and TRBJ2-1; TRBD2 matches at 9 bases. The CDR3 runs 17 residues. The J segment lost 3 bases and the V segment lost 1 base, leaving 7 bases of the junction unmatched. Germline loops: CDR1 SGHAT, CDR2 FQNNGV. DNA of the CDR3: TGTGCCAGCAGCTTAGGGTCTAGCGGGATGGGCTACAATGAGCAGTTCTTC. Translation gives CASSLGSSGMGYNEQFF.

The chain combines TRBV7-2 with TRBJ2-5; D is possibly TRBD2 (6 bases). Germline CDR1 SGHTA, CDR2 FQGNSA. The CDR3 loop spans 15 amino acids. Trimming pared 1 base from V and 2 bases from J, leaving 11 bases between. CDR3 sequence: CASSLEGTGQETQYF. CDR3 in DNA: TGTGCCAGCAGCTTAGAGGGGACTGGGCAAGAGACCCAGTACTTC.

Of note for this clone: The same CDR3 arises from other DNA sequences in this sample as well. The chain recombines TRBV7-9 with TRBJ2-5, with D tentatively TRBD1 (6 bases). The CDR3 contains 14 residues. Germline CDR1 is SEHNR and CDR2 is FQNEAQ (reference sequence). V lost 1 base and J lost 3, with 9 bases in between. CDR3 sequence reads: CASSLGTGKETQYF. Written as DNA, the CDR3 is TGTGCCAGCAGCTTAGGTACAGGGAAAGAGACCCAGTACTTC.

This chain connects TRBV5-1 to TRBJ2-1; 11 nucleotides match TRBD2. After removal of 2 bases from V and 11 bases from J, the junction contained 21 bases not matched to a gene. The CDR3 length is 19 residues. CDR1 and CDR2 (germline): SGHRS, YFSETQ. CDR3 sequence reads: CASSFFSGRAPAGEVQQFF. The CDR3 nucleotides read TGCGCCAGCAGCTTCTTTAGCGGGAGGGCCCCCGCAGGGGAGGTCCAGCAGTTCTTC.

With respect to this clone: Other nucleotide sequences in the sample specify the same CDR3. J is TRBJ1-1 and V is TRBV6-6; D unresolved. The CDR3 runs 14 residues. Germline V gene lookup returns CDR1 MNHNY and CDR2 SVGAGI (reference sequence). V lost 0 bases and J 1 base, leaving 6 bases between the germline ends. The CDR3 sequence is CASSYSSRNTEAFF. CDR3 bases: TGTGCCAGCAGTTACTCGTCCAGGAACACTGAAGCTTTCTTT.

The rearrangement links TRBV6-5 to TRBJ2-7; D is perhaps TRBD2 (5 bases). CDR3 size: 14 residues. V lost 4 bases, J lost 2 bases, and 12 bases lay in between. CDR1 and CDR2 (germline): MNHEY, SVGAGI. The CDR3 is CASSLIANTYEQYF. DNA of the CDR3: TGTGCCAGCAGTTTAATAGCGAATACCTACGAGCAGTACTTC.

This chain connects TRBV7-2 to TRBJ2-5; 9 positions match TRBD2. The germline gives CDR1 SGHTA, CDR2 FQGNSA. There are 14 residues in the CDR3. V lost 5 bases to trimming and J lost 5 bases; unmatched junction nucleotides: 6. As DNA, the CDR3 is TGTGCCAGCAGCGCGGGGGGGGGTTCCGAGACCCAGTACTTC. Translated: CASSAGGGSETQYF.

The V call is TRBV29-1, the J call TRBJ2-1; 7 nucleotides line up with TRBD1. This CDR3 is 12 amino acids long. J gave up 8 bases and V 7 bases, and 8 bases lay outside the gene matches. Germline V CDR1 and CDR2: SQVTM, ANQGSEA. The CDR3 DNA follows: TGCAGCGCCCGGACAGGTAGGGATGAGCAGTTCTTC. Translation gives CSARTGRDEQFF.

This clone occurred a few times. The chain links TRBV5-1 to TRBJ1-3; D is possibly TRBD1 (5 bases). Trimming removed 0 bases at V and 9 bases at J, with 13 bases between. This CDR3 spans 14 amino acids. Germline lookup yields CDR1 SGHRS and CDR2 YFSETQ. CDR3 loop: CASSLDRPQGTIYF. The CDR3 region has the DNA TGCGCCAGCAGCTTGGACCGACCCCAGGGCACCATATATTTT. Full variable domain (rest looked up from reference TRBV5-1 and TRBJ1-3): KAGVTQTPRYLIKTRGQQVTLSCSPISGHRSVSWYQQTPGQGLQFLFEYFSETQRNKGNFPGRFSGRQFSNSRSEMNVSTLELGDSALYLCASSLDRPQGTIYFGEGSWLTVV.

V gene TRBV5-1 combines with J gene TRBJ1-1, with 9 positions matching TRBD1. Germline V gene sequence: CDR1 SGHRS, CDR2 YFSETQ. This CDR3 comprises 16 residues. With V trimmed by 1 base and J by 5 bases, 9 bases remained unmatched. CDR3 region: CASSLTITGGGTEAFF. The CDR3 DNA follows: TGCGCCAGCAGCTTGACCATCACAGGGGGCGGGACTGAAGCTTTCTTT.

CDR3 bases: TGTGCCAGCAGCGCGCGAGAGGCGGTTTCCTCCTACAATGAGCAGTTCTTC. Protein: CASSAREAVSSYNEQFF. V is TRBV7-2 and J is TRBJ2-1, with unresolved D. The CDR3 is made up of 17 amino acids. Germline-derived CDR1 and CDR2 are SGHTA and FQGNSA. The V end lost 5 bases, the J end lost 0 bases, and 17 bases lay between the germline ends.

The CDR3, as DNA: TGCACCAGCAGCCGGCGGAGTCTGGACATTCAGTACTTC. Encoded protein: CTSSRRSLDIQYF. The rearrangement joins TRBV1 to TRBJ2-4; the D call TRBD2 from the table was never checked on the DNA. TRBV1 is a documented pseudogene. This CDR3 is 13 amino acids long.

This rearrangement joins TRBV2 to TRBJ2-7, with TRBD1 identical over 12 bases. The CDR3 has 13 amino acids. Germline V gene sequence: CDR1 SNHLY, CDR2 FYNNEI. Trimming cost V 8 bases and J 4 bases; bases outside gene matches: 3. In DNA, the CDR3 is TGTGCCAGCGGGGACAGGGGGCCGTACGAGCAGTACTTC. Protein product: CASGDRGPYEQYF.

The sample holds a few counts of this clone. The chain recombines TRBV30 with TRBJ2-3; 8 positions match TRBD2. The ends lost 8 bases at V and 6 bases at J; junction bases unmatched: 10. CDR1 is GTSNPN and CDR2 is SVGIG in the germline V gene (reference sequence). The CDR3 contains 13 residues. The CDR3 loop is CAGSQRERDTQYF. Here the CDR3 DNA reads TGTGCCGGGTCTCAGCGGGAGAGGGATACGCAGTATTTT.

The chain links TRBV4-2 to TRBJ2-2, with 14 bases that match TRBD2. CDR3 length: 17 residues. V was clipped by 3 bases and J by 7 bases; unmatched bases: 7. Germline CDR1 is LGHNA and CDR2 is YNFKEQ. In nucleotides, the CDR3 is TGTGCCAGCAGCCAGTCCGGACTAGCGGGAGGATTCGGGGAGCTGTTTTTT. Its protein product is CASSQSGLAGGFGELFF.

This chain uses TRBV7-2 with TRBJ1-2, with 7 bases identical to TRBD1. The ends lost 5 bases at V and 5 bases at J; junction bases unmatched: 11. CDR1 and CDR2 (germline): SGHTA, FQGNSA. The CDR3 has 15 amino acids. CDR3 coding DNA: TGTGCCAGCAGCCAACAGGGGAATCAGGGATATGGCTACACCTTC. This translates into CASSQQGNQGYGYTF.

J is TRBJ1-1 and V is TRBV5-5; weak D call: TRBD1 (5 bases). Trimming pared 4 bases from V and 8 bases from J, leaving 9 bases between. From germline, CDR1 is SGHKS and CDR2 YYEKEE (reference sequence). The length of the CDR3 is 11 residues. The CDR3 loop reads CASSAQEEAFF. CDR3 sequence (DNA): TGTGCCAGCAGCGCACAGGAGGAAGCTTTCTTT.

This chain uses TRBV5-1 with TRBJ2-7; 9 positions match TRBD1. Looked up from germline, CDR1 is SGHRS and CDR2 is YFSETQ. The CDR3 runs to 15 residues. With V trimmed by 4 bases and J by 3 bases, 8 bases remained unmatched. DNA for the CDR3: TGCGCCAGCAGCCAGGGGGCGACAGGGGGCTACGAGCAGTACTTC. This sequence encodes CASSQGATGGYEQYF.

In DNA, the CDR3 is TGTGCCAGCAGGAGAGGACTAGCGGGAGGATCCTACAATGAGCAGTTCTTC. Its protein is CASRRGLAGGSYNEQFF. The chain links TRBV2 to TRBJ2-1, with TRBD2 identical over 14 bases. The CDR3 covers 17 residues. The germline gives CDR1 SNHLY, CDR2 FYNNEI. The J segment lost 1 base and the V segment lost 6 bases, leaving 5 bases of the junction unmatched.

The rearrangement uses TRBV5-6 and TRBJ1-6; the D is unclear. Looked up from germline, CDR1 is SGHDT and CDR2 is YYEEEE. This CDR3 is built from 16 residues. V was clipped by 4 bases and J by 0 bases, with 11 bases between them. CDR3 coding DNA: TGTGCCAGCAGCGCCGACGGGAGCTCCTATAATTCACCCCTCCACTTT. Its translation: CASSADGSSYNSPLHF.

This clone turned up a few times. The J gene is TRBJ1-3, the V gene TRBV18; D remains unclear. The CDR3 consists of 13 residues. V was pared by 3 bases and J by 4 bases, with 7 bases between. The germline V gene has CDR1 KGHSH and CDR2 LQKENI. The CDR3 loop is CASSPTRGNTIYF. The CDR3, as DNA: TGTGCCAGCTCACCCACCAGGGGAAACACCATATATTTT.

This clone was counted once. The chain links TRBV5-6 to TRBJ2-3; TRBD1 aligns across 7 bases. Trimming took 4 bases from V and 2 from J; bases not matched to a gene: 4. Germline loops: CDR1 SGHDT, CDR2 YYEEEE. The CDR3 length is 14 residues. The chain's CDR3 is CASSQGTVTDTQYF. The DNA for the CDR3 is TGTGCCAGCAGCCAAGGGACAGTCACAGATACGCAGTATTTT.

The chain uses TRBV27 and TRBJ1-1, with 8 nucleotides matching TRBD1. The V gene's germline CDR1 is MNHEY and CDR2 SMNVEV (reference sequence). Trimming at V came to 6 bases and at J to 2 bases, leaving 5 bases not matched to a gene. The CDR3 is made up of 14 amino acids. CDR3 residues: CASSWDRRNTEAFF. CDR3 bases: TGTGCCAGCAGCTGGGACAGGAGAAACACTGAAGCTTTCTTT.

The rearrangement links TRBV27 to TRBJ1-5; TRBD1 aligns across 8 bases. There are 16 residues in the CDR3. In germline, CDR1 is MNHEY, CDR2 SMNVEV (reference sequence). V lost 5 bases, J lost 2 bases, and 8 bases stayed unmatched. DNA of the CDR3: TGTGCCAGCAGTCGATCTCCGACAGGGGGCAATCAGCCCCAGCATTTT. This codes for CASSRSPTGGNQPQHF.

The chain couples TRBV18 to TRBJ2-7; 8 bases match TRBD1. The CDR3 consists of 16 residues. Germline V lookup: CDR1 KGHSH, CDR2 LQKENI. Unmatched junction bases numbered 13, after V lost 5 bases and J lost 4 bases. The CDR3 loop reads CASSDIARQGAYEQYF. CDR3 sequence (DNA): TGTGCCAGCTCAGACATAGCGCGGCAGGGGGCGTACGAGCAGTACTTC. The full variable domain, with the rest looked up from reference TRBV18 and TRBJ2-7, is NAGVMQNPRHLVRRRGQEARLRCSPMKGHSHVYWYRQLPEEGLKFMVYLQKENIIDESGMPKERFSAEFPKEGPSILRIQQVVRGDSAAYFCASSDIARQGAYEQYFGPGTRLTVT.